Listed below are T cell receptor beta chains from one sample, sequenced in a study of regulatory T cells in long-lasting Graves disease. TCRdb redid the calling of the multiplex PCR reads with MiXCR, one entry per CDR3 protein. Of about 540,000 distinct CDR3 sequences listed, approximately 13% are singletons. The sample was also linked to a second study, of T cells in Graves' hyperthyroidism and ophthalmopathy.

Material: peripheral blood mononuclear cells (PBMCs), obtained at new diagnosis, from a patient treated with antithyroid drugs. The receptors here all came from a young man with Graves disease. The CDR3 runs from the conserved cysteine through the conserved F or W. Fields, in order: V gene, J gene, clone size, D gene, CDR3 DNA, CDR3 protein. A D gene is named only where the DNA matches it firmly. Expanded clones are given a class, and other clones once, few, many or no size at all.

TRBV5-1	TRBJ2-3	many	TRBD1	TGTGCCAGCAGCCCAGGGACAGTTAGCACAGATACGCAGTATTTT	CASSPGTVSTDTQYF
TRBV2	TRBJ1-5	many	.	TGTGCCAGCAGTGTGATTGGACGGCGGGGCAATCAGCCCCAGCATTTT	CASSVIGRRGNQPQHF
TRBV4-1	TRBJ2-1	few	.	TGCGCCAGCAGCCATTATATCACAAATGAGCAGTTCTTC	CASSHYITNEQFF
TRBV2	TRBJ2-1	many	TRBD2	TGTGCCAGCAATTCCGGGACTAGCGGGAGGCATGAGCAGTTCTTC	CASNSGTSGRHEQFF
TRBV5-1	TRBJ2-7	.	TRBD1	TGCGCCAGCAGCGTAGGGACAGGGCCAGCGCACGAGCAGTACTTC	CASSVGTGPAHEQYF
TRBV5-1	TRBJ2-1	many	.	TGCGCCAGCAGCCGTGACCCCGGCTACAATGAGCAGTTCTTC	CASSRDPGYNEQFF
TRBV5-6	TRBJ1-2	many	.	TGTGCCAGCAGCTTGAGCCCTACAGGGAATGCCTATGGCTACACCTTC	CASSLSPTGNAYGYTF
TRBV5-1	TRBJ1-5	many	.	TGCGCCAGCAGCCTGGGGGGTTCGCGCAATCAGCCCCAGCATTTT	CASSLGGSRNQPQHF
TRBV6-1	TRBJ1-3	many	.	TGTGCCAGCAGCCCCGGGACGATGGGAAACACCATATATTTT	CASSPGTMGNTIYF
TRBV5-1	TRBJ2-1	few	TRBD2	TGCGCCAGCAGCCCGCGGACTAGCGGGCCTAGCTACAATGAGCAGTTCTTC	CASSPRTSGPSYNEQFF
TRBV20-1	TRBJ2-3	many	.	TGCAGTGCTGAGGGGAAAAGGACAGATACGCAGTATTTT	CSAEGKRTDTQYF
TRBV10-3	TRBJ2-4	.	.	TGTGCCATCAGTGAGCGGCGGGCAGCCAAAAACATTCAGTACTTC	CAISERRAAKNIQYF
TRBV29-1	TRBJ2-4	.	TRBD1	TGCAGCGTTTTTGACAGGGCTGGCAAAAACATTCAGTACTTC	CSVFDRAGKNIQYF
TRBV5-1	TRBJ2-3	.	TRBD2	TGCGCCAGCAGTGTGTCCCCGACTAGCGGATTATCAGATACGCAGTATTTT	CASSVSPTSGLSDTQYF
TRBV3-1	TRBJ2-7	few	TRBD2	TGTGCCAGCAGCCAAGAACGACCCGGGAGGTACGAGCAGTACTTC	CASSQERPGRYEQYF
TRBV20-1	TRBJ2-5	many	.	TGCAGTGCTACCCCCCTTCAGCGACAAGAGACCCAGTACTTC	CSATPLQRQETQYF